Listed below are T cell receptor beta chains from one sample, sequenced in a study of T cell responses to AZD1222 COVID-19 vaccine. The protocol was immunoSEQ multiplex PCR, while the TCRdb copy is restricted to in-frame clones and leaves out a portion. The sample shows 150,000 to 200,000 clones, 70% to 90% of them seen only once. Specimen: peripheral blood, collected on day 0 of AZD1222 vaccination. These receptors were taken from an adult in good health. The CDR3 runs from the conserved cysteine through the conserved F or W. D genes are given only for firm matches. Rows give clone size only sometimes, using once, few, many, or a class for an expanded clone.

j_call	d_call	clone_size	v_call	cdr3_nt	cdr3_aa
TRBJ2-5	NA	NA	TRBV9	TGTGCCAGCAGCGAAGAAACTTTTAGCGGCCAAGAGACCCAGTACTTC	CASSEETFSGQETQYF
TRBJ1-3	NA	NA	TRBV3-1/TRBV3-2	TGTGCCAGCAGCCAGGACAGTTCTGGAAACACCATATATTTT	CASSQDSSGNTIYF
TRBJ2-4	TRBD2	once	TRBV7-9	TGTGCCAGCAGCTCAGCGGGGGGGAACATTCAGTACTTC	CASSSAGGNIQYF
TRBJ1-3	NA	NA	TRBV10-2	TGCGCCAGCAGCGCTGGAAACACCATATATTTT	CASSAGNTIYF
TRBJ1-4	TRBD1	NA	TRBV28	TGTGCCAGCAGTCCAGGGGGCGCCGGTAATGAAAAACTGTTTTTT	CASSPGGAGNEKLFF
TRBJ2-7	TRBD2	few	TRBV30	TGTGCCTGGAAGTTAGCGGGAGGGGGCTACGAGCAGTACTTC	CAWKLAGGGYEQYF
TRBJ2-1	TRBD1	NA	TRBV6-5	TGTGCCAGCAGTTATGGGGGGACAGGGTTTTACAATGAGCAGTTCTTC	CASSYGGTGFYNEQFF
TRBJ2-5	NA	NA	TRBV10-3	TGTGCCGCCCGACCTGGCGGGGGCTCGATGGGGGAGACCCAGTACTTC	CAARPGGGSMGETQYF
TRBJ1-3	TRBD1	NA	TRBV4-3	TGCGCCAGCAGCCAAGATTCAGGGGGCGGCAACACCATATATTTT	CASSQDSGGGNTIYF
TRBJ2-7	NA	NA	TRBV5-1	TGCGCCAGCAGCTTGGCCGGGCAAACCTACGAGCAGTACTTC	CASSLAGQTYEQYF
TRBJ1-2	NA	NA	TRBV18	TGTGCCAGCTCACCACGAGGGAGCAGCTATTCTAACTATGGCTACACCTTC	CASSPRGSSYSNYGYTF
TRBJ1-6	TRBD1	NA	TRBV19	TGTGCCAGTAGTAAAGGACAGGGGGCATCATCCTATAATTCACCCCTCCACTTT	CASSKGQGASSYNSPLHF
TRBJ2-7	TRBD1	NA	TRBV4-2	TGTGCCAGCAGCCAAGATCTGGGACAGGGATCCTACGAGCAGTACTTC	CASSQDLGQGSYEQYF
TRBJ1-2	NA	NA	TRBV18	TGTGCCAGCTCACCCACCGCCGGAGGCTATGGCTACACCTTC	CASSPTAGGYGYTF
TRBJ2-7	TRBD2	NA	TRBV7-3	TGTGCCAGCAGCTCATTCGGCACCGGGACTAGCATCCACGAGCAGTACTTC	CASSSFGTGTSIHEQYF
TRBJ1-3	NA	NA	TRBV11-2	TGTGCCAGCAGCTCCGGGTACTCTGGAAACACCATATATTTT	CASSSGYSGNTIYF
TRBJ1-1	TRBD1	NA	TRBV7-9	TGTGCCAGCAGCGCGGGACAGGGGACTGAAGCTTTCTTT	CASSAGQGTEAFF
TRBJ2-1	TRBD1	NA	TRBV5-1	TGCGCCAGCAGCTTCGCTAGGACAGGGAAAAAAGCTGAGCAGTTCTTC	CASSFARTGKKAEQFF
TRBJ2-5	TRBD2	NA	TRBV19	TGTGCCAGTAGTATAGTCGGGACTAGCCGAGGAGAGACCCAGTACTTC	CASSIVGTSRGETQYF
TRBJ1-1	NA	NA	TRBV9	TGTGCCAGCAGCGTAAATGTGAACACTGAAGCTTTCTTT	CASSVNVNTEAFF
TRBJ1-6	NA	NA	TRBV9	TGTGCCAGCAGCGTAGCAGGCCCAAATTCACCCCTCCACTTT	CASSVAGPNSPLHF
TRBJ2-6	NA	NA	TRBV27	TGTGCCAGCATGGACTCTGGGGCCAACGTCCTGACTTTC	CASMDSGANVLTF
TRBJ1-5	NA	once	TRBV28	TGTGCCAGCAGTTTCGGGGGCCAGCCCCAGCATTTT	CASSFGGQPQHF
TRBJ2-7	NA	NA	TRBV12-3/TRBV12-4	TGTGCCAGCAGTTTAGAAGGGACCTACGAGCAGTACTTC	CASSLEGTYEQYF
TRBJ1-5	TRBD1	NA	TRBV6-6	TGTGCCAGCGTACTAAACCGGGACAGTCGGGGTCAGCCCCAGCATTTT	CASVLNRDSRGQPQHF
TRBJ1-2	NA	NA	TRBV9	TGTGCCAGCAGCGTAGGGGGAGCCCCTATCGATGGCTACACCTTC	CASSVGGAPIDGYTF
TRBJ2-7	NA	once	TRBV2	TGTGCCAGCAGTGAAGGGGGGTCCTATTCCTACGAGCAGTACTTC	CASSEGGSYSYEQYF
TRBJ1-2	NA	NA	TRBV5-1	TGCGCCAGCAGCCTCGGGACTCCTGACGGCTACACCTTC	CASSLGTPDGYTF
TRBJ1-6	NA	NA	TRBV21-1	TGTGCCAGCAGCAAAGAGGGAGGGTATCATTCACCCCTCCACTTT	CASSKEGGYHSPLHF
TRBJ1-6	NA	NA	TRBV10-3	TGTGCCATCAGTGAGTTCTCACCCTTCGATTCACCCCTCCACTTT	CAISEFSPFDSPLHF
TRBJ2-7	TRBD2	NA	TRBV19	TGTGCCAGTAGTACCCAACTACTAGCGGGAGGCCCTGGCTACGAGCAGTACTTC	CASSTQLLAGGPGYEQYF
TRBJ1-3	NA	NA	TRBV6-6	TGTGCCAGCAGTTACTCGACAGGAGGAAACACCATATATTTT	CASSYSTGGNTIYF
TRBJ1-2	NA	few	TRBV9	TGTGCCAGCAGTGTCATTTTAGGGAATGGCTACACCTTC	CASSVILGNGYTF